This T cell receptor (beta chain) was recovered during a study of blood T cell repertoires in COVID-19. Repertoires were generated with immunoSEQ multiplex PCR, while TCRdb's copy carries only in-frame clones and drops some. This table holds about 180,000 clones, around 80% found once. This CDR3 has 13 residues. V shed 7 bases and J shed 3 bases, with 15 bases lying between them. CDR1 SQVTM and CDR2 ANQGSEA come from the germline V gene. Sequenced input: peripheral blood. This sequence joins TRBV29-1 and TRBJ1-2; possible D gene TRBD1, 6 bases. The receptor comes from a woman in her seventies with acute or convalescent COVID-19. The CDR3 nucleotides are TGCAGCGCTGTACAGGGTCAAGACTATGGCTACACCTTC. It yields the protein CSAVQGQDYGYTF. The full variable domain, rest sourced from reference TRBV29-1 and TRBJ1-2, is SAVISQKPSRDICQRGTSLTIQCQVDSQVTMMFWYRQQPGQSLTLIATANQGSEATYESGFVIDKFPISRPNLTFSTLTVSNMSPEDSSIYLCSAVQGQDYGYTFGSGTRLTVV.